These T cell receptor beta chains were read from a single sample in a study of technical replicates of blood from four donors. Clones were read by immunoSEQ multiplex PCR, and TCRdb kept only the in-frame ones, dropping some. The data show more than 70,000 clones, approximately 97% seen once. Sequencing used T cells isolated from PBMCs. The receptors derive from a human donor in good health. Both conserved end residues are part of each CDR3. The D gene is left open where the match is weak.

>TRBV28|TRBD2
CASSLGPINAQLADSDSYEQYF
>TRBV7-9|-
CASRSSGSTDTQYF
>TRBV9|TRBD2
CASSVERTSVTDTQYF
>TRBV27|-
CASSSGVVKGWYYGYTF
>TRBV18|-
CASSPPERASETQYF
>TRBV10-2|-
CASTGLYRDYGYTF
>TRBV7-9|-
CASSGHRNTEAFF
>TRBV28|-
CASSLGGANNQPQHF
>TRBV9|-
CASSVDGFLYEQYF
>TRBV4-1|TRBD2
CASSPRLAGPTGELFF
>TRBV11-3|TRBD1
CASSLGQGSSPLHF
>TRBV6-1|-
CASSESGLGTEAFF
>TRBV5-1|-
CASSLDVGIYEQYF
>TRBV6-1|-
CASSEVSWGASYEQYF
>TRBV28|TRBD2
CASSPSRLRLAGVDTQYF
>TRBV6-1|-
CASSEAVADPRMVQYF
>TRBV9|TRBD2
CASSTSGSYPTGELFF
>TRBV5-1|-
CASSLTGETQYF
>TRBV7-9|-
CAGDPEAYNSPLHF
>TRBV6-5|-
CASSYSYGERNEQFF
>TRBV13|-
CASSTRQPEAFF
>TRBV13|TRBD2
CASSSGLAERGPGELFF
>TRBV30|TRBD1
CAWSGGQGRGKLFF
>TRBV13|-
CASSLDGSPSGTEAFF
>TRBV13|-
CASSLFDRDKPEAFF
>TRBV6-5|TRBD2
CASSYSPGGSPYEQYF
>TRBV11-3|TRBD2
CASSSPRLVSGGNSQETQYF
>TRBV28|-
CASSPRQYSSNQPQHF
>TRBV27|-
CASSRGYEQYF
>TRBV28|-
CASSSNWYYGYTF
>TRBV11-3|TRBD1
CASSLEKTGGDYGYTF
>TRBV10-2|TRBD1
CASRDRGPWETQYF
>TRBV5-8|TRBD1
CASSAGTGLLGEQFF
>TRBV7-8|-
CASSLVRELFYEQYF
>TRBV27|TRBD2
CASSTPGLAYEQYF
>TRBV5-1|TRBD1
CASSTGQGPYEQYF
>TRBV7-8|TRBD1
CASSLARQGANYGYTF
>TRBV7-7|TRBD2
CASSLSTSGGSTGELFF
>TRBV4-1|TRBD1
CASSLLTGGTEAFF
>TRBV2|TRBD1
CASSGGTGFYEQYF
>TRBV27|TRBD1
CASSLVGAGTVPYEQYF
>TRBV19|-
CASSIEAGAYGYTF
>TRBV5-6|TRBD1
CASSIQGGQPQHF
>TRBV6-1|-
CASSPATRFYEQYF
>TRBV11-2|-
CASSTFPDSYNEQFF